What follows are 27 T cell receptor beta chains derived from one specimen sequenced in a study of blood T cell repertoires in COVID-19. Here immunoSEQ multiplex PCR was the method, and the copy in TCRdb shows in-frame clones only, minus some. This table holds tens of thousands of clones, approximately 90% found once. Sequencing used peripheral blood. Receptors originate from a human donor in a cohort sampled during active COVID-19.

The V and J genes are TRBV3-1 (or the pseudogene TRBV3-2) and TRBJ2-1; TRBD2 matches at 11 bases. V lost 4 bases to trimming and J lost 5 bases; unmatched junction nucleotides: 4. Germline V lookup: CDR1 LGHDT, CDR2 YNNKEL (reference sequence). There are 15 residues in the CDR3. CDR3 protein: CASSLTSGSHNEQFF. The CDR3 DNA is TGTGCCAGCAGCCTAACTAGCGGGAGTCACAATGAGCAGTTCTTC.

This chain links TRBV4-1 with TRBJ2-2; D perhaps matches TRBD2 (5 bases). The germline CDR1 and CDR2 sequences are MGHRA and YSYEKL. Trimming removed 0 bases at V and 8 bases at J, with 13 bases between. The CDR3 runs 15 residues. This CDR3 reads CASSQDGKILGELFF. The CDR3 DNA sequence: TGCGCCAGCAGCCAAGACGGGAAAATTCTGGGGGAGCTGTTTTTT.

This clone was detected once. The chain couples TRBV6-2 or TRBV6-3 to TRBJ2-7; D is uncertain. CDR3 size: 11 residues. Per germline, CDR1 MNHEY and CDR2 SVGEGT. Trimming took 3 bases from V and 5 from J, leaving 5 bases between them. CDR3 DNA sequence: TGTGCCAGCAGTTATACTAACGAGCAGTACTTC. Translated: CASSYTNEQYF.

The chain joins TRBV19 to TRBJ2-3, with D perhaps TRBD2 (6 bases). Trimming took off 4 bases at V and 2 bases at J, with 16 bases between the two ends. The CDR3 loop spans 16 amino acids. Germline V gene lookup returns CDR1 LNHDA and CDR2 SQIVND (reference sequence). CDR3 residues: CASSKVETGVTDTQYF. CDR3 bases: TGTGCCAGTAGTAAGGTAGAGACGGGAGTCACAGATACGCAGTATTTT.

The chain has TRBV18 and TRBJ1-5; D gene unclear. The CDR3 is made up of 14 amino acids. V was shortened by 3 bases and J by 0 bases, with 6 bases between the two germline ends. The germline V gene encodes CDR1 KGHSH and CDR2 LQKENI. DNA of the CDR3: TGTGCCAGCTCACCGGCAGGTAGCAATCAGCCCCAGCATTTT. Translating it yields CASSPAGSNQPQHF.

The J gene is TRBJ2-2, the V gene TRBV7-6; 7 bases match TRBD2. The CDR3 is 15 amino acids. The junction had 3 bases not matched to a gene; V was cut back by 1 base and J by 4 bases. Germline V gene sequence: CDR1 SGHVS, CDR2 FNYEAQ. CDR3 nucleotides: TGTGCCAGCAGCTTAGTTCCTAGCGGCACCGGGGAGCTGTTTTTT. Protein product: CASSLVPSGTGELFF.

The chain couples TRBV24-1 to TRBJ2-1; 9 positions match TRBD1. The CDR3 totals 15 residues. With V trimmed by 8 bases and J by 7 bases, 11 bases remained unmatched. Germline V gene lookup returns CDR1 KGHDR and CDR2 SFDVKD. As DNA, the CDR3 is TGTGCCACCACCCGTAGTGGGACAGGGTCTAATGAGCAGTTCTTC. Translation: CATTRSGTGSNEQFF.

V and J are TRBV3-1 (or the pseudogene TRBV3-2) and TRBJ2-5; D perhaps matches TRBD2 (6 bases). Per germline, CDR1 LGHDT and CDR2 YNNKEL (reference sequence). This CDR3 spans 17 amino acids. Trimming took off 1 base at V and 7 bases at J, with 22 bases between the two ends. The CDR3 loop reads CASSQGGTVTLLGTQYF. CDR3 nucleotides: TGTGCCAGCAGCCAAGGGGGGACTGTAACCCTTTTGGGGACCCAGTACTTC.

The chain couples TRBV28 to TRBJ1-2, with D perhaps matching TRBD1 (5 bases). Trimming cost V 3 bases and J 0 bases, with 8 bases left between them. Germline V CDR1 and CDR2: MDHEN, SYDVKM. This CDR3 contains 14 residues. Written as DNA, the CDR3 is TGTGCCAGCAGTTTCACGACAGCTAACTATGGCTACACCTTC. It yields the protein CASSFTTANYGYTF.

This chain links TRBV3-1 (or the pseudogene TRBV3-2) with TRBJ1-4; 8 bases are shared with TRBD1. Germline values: CDR1 LGHDT, CDR2 YNNKEL (reference sequence). V was clipped by 4 bases and J by 8 bases; unmatched bases: 9. The CDR3 extends over 15 amino acids. DNA for the CDR3: TGTGCCAGCAGCCCTCCACCCGGGACAGGCGAAAAACTGTTTTTT. It codes for CASSPPPGTGEKLFF.

The rearrangement uses TRBV2 and TRBJ1-2; maybe TRBD1 (6 bases). Trimming left V 6 bases short and J 2 bases short, with 16 bases between. The CDR3 spans 15 residues. Per germline, CDR1 SNHLY and CDR2 FYNNEI. CDR3 DNA sequence: TGTGCCAGCAGCCTAAGGACAGCTACCAACTATGGCTACACCTTC. This sequence encodes CASSLRTATNYGYTF.

The V call is TRBV7-2, the J call TRBJ2-7; 10 bases are shared with TRBD1. This CDR3 comprises 16 residues. Per germline, CDR1 SGHTA and CDR2 FQGNSA. V gave up 5 bases and J gave up 6 bases; unmatched junction bases: 13. CDR3 sequence reads: CASSRGGGQGKFEQYF. The CDR3 bases are TGTGCCAGCAGCCGTGGGGGGGGACAGGGGAAATTCGAGCAGTACTTC.

The chain combines TRBV7-6 with TRBJ1-1; 9 bases align to TRBD1. With V trimmed by 5 bases and J by 8 bases, 3 bases remained unmatched. Germline values: CDR1 SGHVS, CDR2 FNYEAQ. This CDR3 comprises 12 residues. The CDR3 DNA is TGTGCCAGCAGCCCCGGGACAGGGGAAGCTTTCTTT. Protein: CASSPGTGEAFF.

The chain carries TRBV21-1 and TRBJ1-6. TRBV21-1 is described as a pseudogene. The CDR3 runs 17 residues. This CDR3 is CAFAEKGPGSYNSPLHF. The CDR3 nucleotides read TGTGCCTTCGCAGAAAAGGGTCCGGGATCCTATAATTCACCCCTCCACTTT.

V is TRBV11-2 and J is TRBJ1-2; TRBD1 matches at 9 bases. Germline CDR1 is SGHAT and CDR2 is FQNNGV. With 2 bases clipped from V and 7 bases from J, the junction kept 8 bases outside the gene matches. This CDR3 is built from 15 residues. The CDR3 DNA follows: TGTGCCAGCAGCTTAAACAGGGGGCGCGTGGGTGGCTACACCTTC. Protein product: CASSLNRGRVGGYTF.

The gene calls are TRBV7-2 and TRBJ1-6; 7 bases align to TRBD1. This CDR3 is 14 amino acids long. CDR1 and CDR2 from the germline V gene are SGHTA and FQGNSA. Trimming cost V 4 bases and J 8 bases; bases outside gene matches: 5. CDR3 sequence reads: CASSSRQGDSPLHF. For the CDR3, the DNA is TGTGCCAGCAGCTCCCGACAGGGCGATTCACCCCTCCACTTT. Together with reference TRBV7-2 and TRBJ1-6, the CDR3 gives the full variable domain: GAGVSQSPSNKVTEKGKDVELRCDPISGHTALYWYRQSLGQGLEFLIYFQGNSAPDKSGLPSDRFSAERTGGSVSTLTIQRTQQEDSAVYLCASSSRQGDSPLHFGNGTRLTVT.

The chain joins TRBV6-2 or TRBV6-3 to TRBJ2-5, with TRBD2 matching 13 bases. The CDR3 extends over 20 amino acids. Trimming removed 6 bases from V and 5 bases from J; junction bases left unmatched: 21. Germline V gene data show CDR1 as MNHEY and CDR2 as SVGEGT. The CDR3 region has the DNA TGTGCCAGCAGCCCCGGGACTAGCGGGACCACCCAATTTGGATCGGAGACCCAGTACTTC. Its translation is CASSPGTSGTTQFGSETQYF.

In this sample, this clone turned up a few times. The chain couples TRBV3-1 (or the pseudogene TRBV3-2) to TRBJ1-2; possible D gene TRBD1, 5 bases. The CDR3 spans 13 residues. Trimming pared 5 bases from V and 8 bases from J, leaving 15 bases between. The germline V gene encodes CDR1 LGHDT and CDR2 YNNKEL (reference sequence). The DNA for the CDR3 is TGTGCCAGCAGCAACCAAGGGGTCGGCGGCTACACCTTC. It translates to CASSNQGVGGYTF.

V and J are TRBV28 and TRBJ2-7; 13 bases line up with TRBD2. This CDR3 has 15 amino acids. The V gene's germline CDR1 is MDHEN and CDR2 SYDVKM. Germline trimming cut 4 bases from V and 7 bases from J; bases unmatched to any gene: 7. CDR3 amino acids: CASSSTSGRSGEQYF. CDR3 DNA: TGTGCCAGCAGTTCGACTAGCGGGAGGTCCGGGGAGCAGTACTTC.

The chain links TRBV6-5 to TRBJ1-2; no definite D call. Germline loops: CDR1 MNHEY, CDR2 SVGAGI. The V end was cut by 5 bases, the J end by 1 base, with 8 bases between. The CDR3 totals 13 residues. Here the CDR3 DNA reads TGTGCCAGCAGTAAGACATATAACTATGGCTACACCTTC. It encodes CASSKTYNYGYTF.

This chain links TRBV25-1 with TRBJ2-7, with D perhaps TRBD1 (6 bases). Germline assignment: CDR1 MGHDK and CDR2 SYGVNS. Trimming took 6 bases from V and 3 from J, leaving 18 bases between them. This CDR3 is 15 amino acids long. The CDR3 region has the DNA TGTGCCAGCAGGAATGGACAGTGGGGCGGCTACGAGCAGTACTTC. This translates into CASRNGQWGGYEQYF.

The gene calls are TRBV19 and TRBJ1-5; TRBD1 matches at 8 bases. Germline V gene data show CDR1 as LNHDA and CDR2 as SQIVND (reference sequence). V lost 6 bases to trimming and J lost 4 bases; unmatched junction nucleotides: 8. This CDR3 has 15 residues. CDR3 nucleotides: TGTGCCAGTAGGGTAGGACAGGGAAGGAATCAGCCCCAGCATTTT. This sequence encodes CASRVGQGRNQPQHF.

This clone was recorded once. This chain uses TRBV5-1 with TRBJ2-2; D not certain. The CDR3 runs to 11 residues. V lost 6 bases and J lost 9, with 9 bases in between. Per the germline V gene, CDR1 is SGHRS and CDR2 is YFSETQ. CDR3 loop: CASKFNRELFF. The CDR3, as DNA: TGCGCCAGCAAATTTAACAGGGAGCTGTTTTTT.

The chain combines TRBV19 with TRBJ2-2, with TRBD1 identical over 10 bases. Losses at the gene ends were 4 bases for V and 4 bases for J; bases not matched to a gene: 3. Germline loops: CDR1 LNHDA, CDR2 SQIVND (reference sequence). The CDR3 sequence is 15 residues long. This CDR3 is CASSRTGGITGELFF. The DNA for the CDR3 is TGTGCCAGTAGTAGGACAGGGGGGATCACCGGGGAGCTGTTTTTT.

This clone has just one count. The chain recombines TRBV4-3 with TRBJ1-4, with a weak D call TRBD1 (6 bases). Trimming removed 0 bases from V and 0 bases from J, with 14 bases in between. Germline assignment: CDR1 LGHNA and CDR2 YSLEER. The CDR3 consists of 18 residues. In nucleotides, the CDR3 is TGCGCCAGCAGCCAAGACTATCGGACAGCCGCAACTAATGAAAAACTGTTTTTT. Translated, it gives CASSQDYRTAATNEKLFF.

The J gene is TRBJ2-1, the V gene TRBV7-7; 10 nucleotides line up with TRBD2. Germline CDR1 reads SSHAT; CDR2 reads FNYEAQ (reference sequence). The CDR3 has 14 residues. V dropped 5 bases and J dropped 8; count of bases not matched to a gene: 6. Written as DNA, the CDR3 is TGTGCCAGCAGCCCCTCTAGCGGGGGCCATGAGCAGTTCTTC. This gives the protein CASSPSSGGHEQFF.

This chain joins TRBV6-6 and TRBJ2-2, with a possible D match to TRBD1 (5 bases). Trimming removed 7 bases at V and 3 bases at J, with 12 bases between. The germline V gene encodes CDR1 MNHNY and CDR2 SVGAGI (reference sequence). The CDR3 covers 14 residues. For the CDR3, the DNA is TGTGCCAGCACTTCCAGGGTGGACACCGGGGAGCTGTTTTTT. Its translation is CASTSRVDTGELFF.